These 17 T cell receptor beta chains share one sample of origin, sequenced in a study of T cell clones after liver transplantation. Repertoires were generated with immunoSEQ multiplex PCR, while TCRdb's copy carries only in-frame clones and drops some. The sample has 75,000 to 95,000 clones, approximately 87% seen once. The sample consisted of CD4+ T cells from blood, taken at the 22-month timepoint. Source of these receptors: a human patient who received a liver transplant. A share of the T cells may be of graft donor origin.

V gene TRBV6-1 combines with J gene TRBJ2-2; D not certain. V was trimmed by 5 bases and J by 2 bases, leaving 9 bases between them. The CDR3 totals 14 residues. Germline assignment: CDR1 MNHNS and CDR2 SASEGT. CDR3 loop: CASSRDINTGELFF. In DNA, the CDR3 is TGTGCCAGCAGTCGTGACATAAACACCGGGGAGCTGTTTTTT.

This clone was recorded a few times. The chain is built from TRBV5-4 and TRBJ1-2; D not certain. Germline values: CDR1 SGHNT, CDR2 YYREEE (reference sequence). Between the trimmed V and J ends, which lost 1 base and 8 bases, there was a span of 12 bases. The CDR3 is made up of 13 amino acids. Here the CDR3 reads CASSLTGSGGYTF. The CDR3 nucleotides are TGTGCCAGCAGCTTGACGGGTTCGGGGGGCTACACCTTC.

The chain recombines TRBV19 with TRBJ2-5, with a weak D call TRBD2 (6 bases). Germline CDR1 LNHDA, CDR2 SQIVND (reference sequence). The CDR3 totals 14 residues. V was pared by 4 bases and J by 3 bases, with 12 bases between. CDR3: CASSTAGLEETQYF. The CDR3 DNA is TGTGCCAGTAGTACCGCGGGACTGGAAGAGACCCAGTACTTC.

CDR3 bases: TGTGCCTGGAGGAAGGGACAGGAGAAGGATTCACCCCTCCACTTT. This translates into CAWRKGQEKDSPLHF. The chain employs TRBV30 and TRBJ1-6; 8 bases fit TRBD1. CDR3 size: 15 residues. V was pared by 3 bases and J by 8 bases, with 9 bases of the junction left unmatched. Germline CDR1 is GTSNPN and CDR2 is SVGIG (reference sequence).

The chain carries TRBV11-1 and TRBJ2-5, with D uncertain. Trimming left V 0 bases short and J 3 bases short, with 2 bases between. Per the germline V gene, CDR1 is SGHAT and CDR2 is FQDESV (reference sequence). The CDR3 extends over 12 amino acids. CDR3 coding DNA: TGTGCCAGCAGCTTAGCGGAAGAGACCCAGTACTTC. Protein sequence: CASSLAEETQYF. The whole variable domain, filled in from reference TRBV11-1 and TRBJ2-5, reads EAEVAQSPRYKITEKSQAVAFWCDPISGHATLYWYRQILGQGPELLVQFQDESVVDDSQLPKDRFSAERLKGVDSTLKIQPAELGDSAMYLCASSLAEETQYFGPGTRLLVL.

The rearrangement joins TRBV25-1 to TRBJ2-1; 8 positions match TRBD2. The V and J ends lost 1 base and 5 bases, in that order; junction bases with no gene match: 13. Germline CDR1 MGHDK, CDR2 SYGVNS. The CDR3 runs to 18 residues. This CDR3 reads CASSEFLPLAGWNNEQFF. CDR3 in DNA: TGTGCCAGCAGTGAATTCCTACCGTTAGCGGGATGGAACAATGAGCAGTTCTTC.

J is TRBJ2-1 and V is TRBV4-3; the match to TRBD2 covers 10 bases. Trimming at V came to 0 bases and at J to 2 bases, leaving 7 bases not matched to a gene. Germline CDR1 reads LGHNA; CDR2 reads YSLEER. The CDR3 loop spans 18 amino acids. CDR3 sequence: CASSQEPPSGSTYNEQFF. The CDR3 DNA follows: TGCGCCAGCAGCCAAGAACCCCCTAGCGGGAGTACCTACAATGAGCAGTTCTTC.

V and J are TRBV20-1 and TRBJ1-2; D unclear. V was pared by 3 bases and J by 8 bases, with 10 bases between. Germline assignment: CDR1 DFQATT and CDR2 SNEGSKA (reference sequence). This CDR3 has 11 residues. The CDR3 loop reads CSARGLAGYTF. The CDR3 region has the DNA TGCAGTGCTAGGGGCTTGGCGGGCTACACCTTC.

V and J are TRBV7-7 and TRBJ2-3, with 7 bases fitting TRBD1. The V gene's germline CDR1 is SSHAT and CDR2 FNYEAQ (reference sequence). J was trimmed by 3 bases and V by 5 bases; bases with no gene match: 2. CDR3 size: 13 residues. CDR3 nucleotides: TGTGCCAGCAGCCCGACAGGGACAGATACGCAGTATTTT. This gives the protein CASSPTGTDTQYF.

This clone showed up just a few times. The chain combines TRBV12-5 with TRBJ2-1, with D hard to call. V gave up 4 bases and J gave up 8 bases, with 9 bases separating them. Germline loops: CDR1 LGHNT, CDR2 FRNRAP. This CDR3 region has 12 residues. CDR3 sequence: CASGSPAYEQFF. The DNA for the CDR3 is TGTGCTAGTGGTTCACCAGCATATGAGCAGTTCTTC. Complete variable domain (other parts from reference TRBV12-5 and TRBJ2-1): DARVTQTPRHKVTEMGQEVTMRCQPILGHNTVFWYRQTMMQGLELLAYFRNRAPLDDSGMPKDRFSAEMPDATLATLKIQPSEPRDSAVYFCASGSPAYEQFFGPGTRLTVL.

This chain joins TRBV6-1 and TRBJ2-1, with unresolved D. CDR1 and CDR2 (germline): MNHNS, SASEGT. With 5 bases removed from V and 9 bases from J, the gap between germline ends came to 14 bases. There are 13 residues in the CDR3. The CDR3 region has the DNA TGTGCCAGCAGTACAACGGTTGAGTTTGAGCAGTTCTTC. Translating gives CASSTTVEFEQFF.

This chain links TRBV29-1 with TRBJ2-7; D is unclear. The V gene lost 0 bases and the J gene lost 5 bases, with 8 bases spanning the gap. This CDR3 comprises 12 residues. The germline V gene encodes CDR1 SQVTM and CDR2 ANQGSEA. The CDR3 sequence is CSVEDGRHEQYF. The CDR3 DNA is TGCAGCGTTGAAGATGGGCGTCACGAGCAGTACTTC.

This clone was observed a few times. The chain couples TRBV19 to TRBJ2-2, with 7 bases identical to TRBD2. CDR3 length: 14 residues. With V trimmed by 6 bases and J by 0 bases, 1 base remained unmatched. Germline V gene data show CDR1 as LNHDA and CDR2 as SQIVND (reference sequence). This CDR3 reads CASRGLANTGELFF. The CDR3 nucleotides are TGTGCCAGTAGAGGACTAGCGAACACCGGGGAGCTGTTTTTT.

The genes are TRBV4-2 and TRBJ2-5; 7 bases are a match to TRBD2. Trimming took 0 bases from V and 4 from J; bases not matched to a gene: 5. CDR3 length equals 15 residues. CDR1 is LGHNA, CDR2 YNFKEQ, per germline. The CDR3 loop reads CASSQDGTGGETQYF. The CDR3 DNA follows: TGTGCCAGCAGCCAAGATGGAACGGGAGGAGAGACCCAGTACTTC.

V and J are TRBV7-6 and TRBJ1-4, with D unresolved. Trimming removed 4 bases at V and 6 bases at J, with 9 bases between. Germline V gives CDR1 SGHVS, CDR2 FNYEAQ. CDR3 length equals 13 residues. The CDR3 sequence: CASSSNDDEKLFF. The CDR3 DNA reads TGTGCCAGCAGCTCTAATGACGATGAAAAACTGTTTTTT. Together with reference TRBV7-6 and TRBJ1-4, the CDR3 gives the full variable domain: GAGVSQSPRYKVTKRGQDVALRCDPISGHVSLYWYRQALGQGPEFLTYFNYEAQQDKSGLPNDRFSAERPEGSISTLTIQRTEQRDSAMYRCASSSNDDEKLFFGSGTQLSVL.

This clone was seen a few times. The chain carries TRBV7-3 and TRBJ2-2; 10 bases are a match to TRBD1. V shed 5 bases and J 7 bases; nucleotides not matched to a gene: 7. CDR1 is SGHTA, CDR2 FQGTGA, per germline. This CDR3 is built from 15 residues. CDR3 region: CASSPSTGGNGELFF. As DNA, the CDR3 is TGTGCCAGCAGCCCGTCGACAGGGGGCAACGGGGAGCTGTTTTTT.

In nucleotides, the CDR3 is TGTGCCAGTGGAGACAGATCCTCTGGAAACACCATATATTTT. This sequence encodes CASGDRSSGNTIYF. This chain joins TRBV19 and TRBJ1-3; D may be TRBD1 (5 bases). The V end was cut by 8 bases, the J end by 0 bases, with 11 bases between. The CDR3 spans 14 residues. Germline lookup yields CDR1 LNHDA and CDR2 SQIVND (reference sequence).